This TCR beta chain was profiled in a study of T cell responses to AZD1222 COVID-19 vaccine. Libraries were prepared by immunoSEQ multiplex PCR; TCRdb keeps only in-frame clonotypes and omits some of them. The repertoire holds 110,000 or so clones, with 88% as singletons. Per germline, CDR1 SGDLS and CDR2 YYNGEE. The CDR3 sequence is 15 residues long. With 4 bases removed from V and 8 bases from J, the gap between germline ends came to 21 bases. The TCR originated in an adult who received the AZD1222 COVID-19 vaccine. V and J are TRBV9 and TRBJ1-2, with D possibly matching TRBD1 (5 bases). Here the sequenced sample was peripheral blood, taken 28 days after the second AZD1222 dose. DNA of the CDR3: TGTGCCAGCAGCCCTTCGACAGCCCGATTAGGAGGCTACACCTTC. Residues: CASSPSTARLGGYTF.